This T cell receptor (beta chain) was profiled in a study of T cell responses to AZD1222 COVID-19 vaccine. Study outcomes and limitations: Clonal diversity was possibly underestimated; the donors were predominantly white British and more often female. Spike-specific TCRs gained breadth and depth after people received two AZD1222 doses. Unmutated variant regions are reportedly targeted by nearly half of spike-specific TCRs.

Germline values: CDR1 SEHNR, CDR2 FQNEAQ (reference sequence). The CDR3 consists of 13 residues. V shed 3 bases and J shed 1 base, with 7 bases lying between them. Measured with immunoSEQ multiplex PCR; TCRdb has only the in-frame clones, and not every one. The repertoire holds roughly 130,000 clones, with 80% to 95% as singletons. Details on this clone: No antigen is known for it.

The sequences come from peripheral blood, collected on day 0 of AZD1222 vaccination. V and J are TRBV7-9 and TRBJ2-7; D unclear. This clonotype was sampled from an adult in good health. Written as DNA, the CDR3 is TGTGCCAGCAGCTTTAGTCCTTCCTACGAGCAGTACTTC. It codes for CASSFSPSYEQYF.